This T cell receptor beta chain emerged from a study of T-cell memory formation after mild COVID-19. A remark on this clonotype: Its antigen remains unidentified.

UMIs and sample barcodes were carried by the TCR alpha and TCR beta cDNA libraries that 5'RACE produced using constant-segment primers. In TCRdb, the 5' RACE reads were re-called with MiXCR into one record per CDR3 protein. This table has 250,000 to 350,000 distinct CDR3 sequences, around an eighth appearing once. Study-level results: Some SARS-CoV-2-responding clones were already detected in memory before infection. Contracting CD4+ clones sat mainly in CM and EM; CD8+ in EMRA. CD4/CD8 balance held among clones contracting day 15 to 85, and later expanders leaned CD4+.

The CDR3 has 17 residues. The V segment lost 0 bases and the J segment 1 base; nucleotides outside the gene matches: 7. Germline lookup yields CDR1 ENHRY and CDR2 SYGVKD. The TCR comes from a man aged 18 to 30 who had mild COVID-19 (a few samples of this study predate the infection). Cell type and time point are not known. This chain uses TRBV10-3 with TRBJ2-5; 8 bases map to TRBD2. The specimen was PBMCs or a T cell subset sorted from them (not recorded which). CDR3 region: CAISESGGGGFQETQYF. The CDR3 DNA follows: TGTGCCATCAGTGAGTCCGGCGGCGGGGGGTTCCAAGAGACCCAGTACTTC.